The 29 T cell receptor beta chains listed next were all sequenced from one sample in a study of T-cell memory formation after mild COVID-19. MiXCR, run by TCRdb on the 5' RACE reads, gives a single entry per CDR3 protein. The sample includes 170,000 or so distinct CDR3 sequences, 31% of them seen just once. The sequencing input was PBMCs or a T cell subset sorted from them (not recorded which). The receptors here all came from an adult woman who had mild COVID-19 (a few samples of this study predate the infection). Cell type and time point are not known.

This clonotype was seen a few times. The chain links TRBV6-2 or TRBV6-3 to TRBJ2-2; 8 positions match TRBD1. V lost 6 bases and J lost 3; bases outside the gene matches: 6. The CDR3 runs to 15 residues. Germline CDR1 reads MNHEY; CDR2 reads SVGEGT. DNA for the CDR3: TGTGCCAGCAGGTTGACAGGGGTGGACACCGGGGAGCTGTTTTTT. Residues: CASRLTGVDTGELFF.

The chain uses TRBV12-5 and TRBJ2-1; TRBD2 matches at 9 bases. V lost 2 bases and J lost 9; bases outside the gene matches: 2. Germline CDR1 is LGHNT and CDR2 is FRNRAP. This CDR3 is built from 13 residues. The CDR3 region is CASGLLAGAEQFF. In DNA form, the CDR3 reads TGTGCTAGTGGTTTGTTAGCGGGAGCTGAGCAGTTCTTC. The full variable domain, its missing parts supplied by reference TRBV12-5 and TRBJ2-1, is DARVTQTPRHKVTEMGQEVTMRCQPILGHNTVFWYRQTMMQGLELLAYFRNRAPLDDSGMPKDRFSAEMPDATLATLKIQPSEPRDSAVYFCASGLLAGAEQFFGPGTRLTVL.

The chain's CDR3 is CSARASIRTSGDQNTGELFF. The CDR3 DNA reads TGCAGTGCTAGAGCTAGTATTCGGACTAGCGGAGACCAGAACACCGGGGAGCTGTTTTTT. The rearrangement uses TRBV20-1 and TRBJ2-2, with 10 bases lining up with TRBD2. The CDR3 is 20 amino acids. Looked up from germline, CDR1 is DFQATT and CDR2 is SNEGSKA (reference sequence). Losses at the gene ends were 1 base for V and 1 base for J; bases not matched to a gene: 15.

The chain couples TRBV7-9 to TRBJ2-1; no definite D call. V lost 0 bases and J 8 bases, leaving 8 bases between the germline ends. Germline lookup yields CDR1 SEHNR and CDR2 FQNEAQ (reference sequence). The CDR3 loop spans 13 amino acids. CDR3 sequence reads: CASSLALDHEQFF. The CDR3 bases are TGTGCCAGCAGCTTAGCGCTAGACCATGAGCAGTTCTTC.

The J gene is TRBJ1-5, the V gene TRBV4-3; no definite D call. The CDR3 consists of 14 residues. V gave up 0 bases and J gave up 4 bases, with 7 bases separating them. The germline CDR1 and CDR2 sequences are LGHNA and YSLEER. The CDR3 reads CASSQDPTNQPQHF. The DNA of the CDR3 is TGCGCCAGCAGCCAAGATCCCACTAATCAGCCCCAGCATTTT.

The rearrangement links TRBV7-2 to TRBJ2-2; 7 positions agree with TRBD1. This CDR3 spans 13 amino acids. Germline-derived CDR1 and CDR2 are SGHTA and FQGNSA. With V trimmed by 4 bases and J by 7 bases, 3 bases remained unmatched. The CDR3 sequence: CASSSRGFGELFF. The DNA for the CDR3 is TGTGCCAGCAGCTCCAGGGGGTTCGGGGAGCTGTTTTTT.

The genes are TRBV3-1 and TRBJ2-5; 8 bases match TRBD2. Germline V lookup: CDR1 LGHDT, CDR2 YNNKEL (reference sequence). The CDR3 has 14 amino acids. V dropped 3 bases and J dropped 4; count of bases not matched to a gene: 4. For the CDR3, the DNA is TGTGCCAGCAGCCAGAGCGGGGGCGGAGAGACCCAGTACTTC. It specifies CASSQSGGGETQYF.

In its sample, this clonotype was seen a few times. The chain combines TRBV6-6 with TRBJ2-7; D is undetermined. V was pared by 0 bases and J by 2 bases, with 20 bases between. The CDR3 totals 18 residues. Per germline, CDR1 MNHNY and CDR2 SVGAGI (reference sequence). CDR3 bases: TGTGCCAGCAGTTACTCGAGAAGCGCGAATCGGCTTGCCTACGAGCAGTACTTC. It translates to CASSYSRSANRLAYEQYF.

The genes are TRBV7-9 and TRBJ1-1; D unclear. The germline CDR1 and CDR2 sequences are SEHNR and FQNEAQ (reference sequence). CDR3 length: 11 residues. The CDR3 loop reads CAEIGNTEAFF. CDR3 bases: TGTGCGGAAATCGGGAACACTGAAGCTTTCTTT.

This clonotype was found once. J is TRBJ2-7 and V is TRBV6-4, with 7 bases aligning to TRBD2. CDR1 is MRHNA, CDR2 SNTAGT, per germline. The V gene end was trimmed by 10 bases and the J gene end by 5 bases; junction bases not matched to a gene: 5. This CDR3 contains 11 residues. CDR3 bases: TGTGCCACTCCGGGGGGACACGAGCAGTACTTC. Protein: CATPGGHEQYF.

The chain recombines TRBV6-1 with TRBJ2-3; weak D call: TRBD2 (6 bases). This CDR3 spans 15 amino acids. Per germline, CDR1 MNHNS and CDR2 SASEGT. V was clipped by 5 bases and J by 0 bases, with 12 bases between them. The CDR3 coding sequence is TGTGCCAGCAGTCGTACGGGACTTAGCACAGATACGCAGTATTTT. It encodes CASSRTGLSTDTQYF.

This chain joins TRBV6-5 and TRBJ2-7; TRBD1 matches at 8 bases. CDR3 length: 15 amino acids. Trimming took 2 bases from V and 1 from J; bases not matched to a gene: 4. Germline assignment: CDR1 MNHEY and CDR2 SVGAGI. CDR3 loop: CASSYVQGASYEQYF. CDR3 DNA: TGTGCCAGCAGTTACGTCCAGGGGGCGTCCTACGAGCAGTACTTC.

The CDR3 is CASSVLREGNEQFF. The DNA of the CDR3 is TGTGCCAGCAGCGTATTGAGGGAGGGGAATGAGCAGTTCTTC. J is TRBJ2-1 and V is TRBV9, with TRBD2 matching 7 bases. V was pared by 1 base and J by 7 bases, with 5 bases of the junction left unmatched. CDR1 is SGDLS and CDR2 is YYNGEE in the germline V gene. This CDR3 region has 14 residues.

The sample holds a few counts of this clonotype. The rearrangement joins TRBV15 to TRBJ2-3; D is perhaps TRBD2 (6 bases). CDR1 and CDR2 (germline): LNHNV, YYDKDF (reference sequence). The V end was cut by 5 bases, the J end by 0 bases, with 6 bases between. The CDR3 has 13 residues. The CDR3 bases are TGTGCCACCAGCGGAGGGAGCACAGATACGCAGTATTTT. Its translation: CATSGGSTDTQYF.

The sample holds one count of this clonotype. The gene calls are TRBV25-1 and TRBJ2-7; D tentatively reads TRBD1 or TRBD2 (5 bases each). This CDR3 has 13 amino acids. The germline gives CDR1 MGHDK, CDR2 SYGVNS. V lost 2 bases, J lost 4 bases, and 9 bases lay in between. The CDR3 DNA reads as TGTGCCAGCAGTGAAGGGACCCGTTACGAGCAGTACTTC. It codes for CASSEGTRYEQYF.

The chain uses TRBV24-1 and TRBJ2-2, with 9 bases matching TRBD1. V was clipped by 3 bases and J by 5 bases; unmatched bases: 6. The CDR3 spans 16 residues. Germline V gene sequence: CDR1 KGHDR, CDR2 SFDVKD. The CDR3 region is CATSDTDRGKTGELFF. The CDR3 DNA follows: TGTGCCACCAGTGATACGGACAGGGGAAAGACCGGGGAGCTGTTTTTT.

This clonotype was recorded a few times. The V and J genes are TRBV15 and TRBJ2-7; 9 bases line up with TRBD2. CDR3 length: 17 residues. The V gene's germline CDR1 is LNHNV and CDR2 YYDKDF (reference sequence). The ends lost 3 bases at V and 0 bases at J; junction bases unmatched: 9. The CDR3 DNA reads as TGTGCCACCAGCAGGTCTCGTGAACTAGCGGGCTCCTACGAGCAGTACTTC. Amino acids: CATSRSRELAGSYEQYF.

This clonotype was seen a handful of times. The chain couples TRBV27 to TRBJ1-1, with D tentatively TRBD1 (6 bases). From germline, CDR1 is MNHEY and CDR2 SMNVEV (reference sequence). The V end lost 4 bases, the J end lost 4 bases, and 16 bases lay between the germline ends. This CDR3 contains 15 residues. The CDR3 bases are TGTGCCAGCAGTTGGCCGGGACAAGGACGCACTGAAGCTTTCTTT. It codes for CASSWPGQGRTEAFF.

The chain combines TRBV29-1 with TRBJ2-3; 8 bases are shared with TRBD1. This CDR3 has 14 amino acids. The trim removed 5 bases at V and 0 bases at J, leaving 4 bases unmatched. The germline V gene encodes CDR1 SQVTM and CDR2 ANQGSEA. For the CDR3, the DNA is TGCAGCGTTAGGGGACAGGAGAGCACAGATACGCAGTATTTT. This encodes CSVRGQESTDTQYF.

This chain joins TRBV6-2 or TRBV6-3 and TRBJ2-5; 9 bases are a match to TRBD2. Germline CDR1 MNHEY, CDR2 SVGEGT. Unmatched junction bases numbered 3, after V lost 2 bases and J lost 2 bases. This CDR3 is 15 amino acids long. CDR3 DNA sequence: TGTGCCAGCAGTTACGGCGGGGGGGTACAAGAGACCCAGTACTTC. Translation: CASSYGGGVQETQYF.

This clonotype turned up a few times. This chain joins TRBV5-1 and TRBJ2-1, with a possible D match to TRBD1 (6 bases). Trimming removed 2 bases at V and 6 bases at J, with 12 bases between. Looked up from germline, CDR1 is SGHRS and CDR2 is YFSETQ. The CDR3 contains 14 residues. CDR3 in DNA: TGCGCCAGCAGCTTACAGGGAAACCCCAATGAGCAGTTCTTC. Protein product: CASSLQGNPNEQFF. The complete variable domain, with remaining parts taken from reference TRBV5-1 and TRBJ2-1, reads KAGVTQTPRYLIKTRGQQVTLSCSPISGHRSVSWYQQTPGQGLQFLFEYFSETQRNKGNFPGRFSGRQFSNSRSEMNVSTLELGDSALYLCASSLQGNPNEQFFGPGTRLTVL.

This sequence joins TRBV2 and TRBJ2-7, with D hard to call. Trimming took off 7 bases at V and 1 base at J, with 14 bases between the two ends. Germline CDR1 reads SNHLY; CDR2 reads FYNNEI. CDR3 length equals 14 residues. The CDR3 protein is CASNTGSLSYEQYF. CDR3 nucleotides: TGTGCCAGCAATACCGGGTCCTTATCCTACGAGCAGTACTTC.

A few counts support this clonotype. V gene TRBV20-1 combines with J gene TRBJ2-6; 11 nucleotides align to TRBD2. Per the germline V gene, CDR1 is DFQATT and CDR2 is SNEGSKA (reference sequence). V was clipped by 5 bases and J by 2 bases; unmatched bases: 11. This CDR3 region has 18 residues. The chain's CDR3 is CSASGGVSGRAGANVLTF. Here the CDR3 DNA reads TGCAGTGCTTCCGGAGGAGTTAGCGGGAGGGCTGGGGCCAACGTCCTGACTTTC.

This clonotype appeared once. V usage is TRBV5-6 and J usage is TRBJ2-5, with 8 bases that match TRBD2. This CDR3 has 15 amino acids. CDR1 and CDR2 (germline): SGHDT, YYEEEE. V gave up 2 bases and J gave up 1 base; unmatched junction bases: 4. CDR3 nucleotide sequence: TGTGCCAGCAGCTTTTTTGCGGGGGGCCAAGAGACCCAGTACTTC. Translation: CASSFFAGGQETQYF.

This clonotype was seen more than once but under ten times. This chain joins TRBV6-2 or TRBV6-3 and TRBJ1-4; 10 bases are shared with TRBD1. CDR1 and CDR2 (germline): MNHEY, SVGEGT. There are 14 residues in the CDR3. With 6 bases clipped from V and 10 bases from J, the junction kept 8 bases outside the gene matches. CDR3 DNA sequence: TGTGCCAGCAGCCCGGGACAGGGGCGCGGAAAACTGTTTTTT. This sequence encodes CASSPGQGRGKLFF.

There are a few counts of this clonotype. This chain uses TRBV5-1 with TRBJ2-1; the D gene is possibly TRBD1 (6 bases). V dropped 5 bases and J dropped 8 bases, with 14 bases sitting between them. CDR1 is SGHRS and CDR2 is YFSETQ in the germline V gene. The length of the CDR3 is 13 residues. The CDR3 protein is CASREAGDDEQFF. The CDR3, as DNA: TGCGCCAGCAGAGAGGCAGGGGATGATGAGCAGTTCTTC.

The chain couples TRBV11-2 to TRBJ2-7; TRBD2 agrees at 11 bases. The germline CDR1 and CDR2 sequences are SGHAT and FQNNGV. V lost 6 bases, J lost 10 bases, and 5 bases stayed unmatched. CDR3 size: 12 residues. This CDR3 reads CASSRSGRAQYF. Written as DNA, the CDR3 is TGTGCCAGCAGTCGTAGCGGGAGGGCCCAGTACTTC. Full variable domain (outside the CDR3, taken from reference TRBV11-2 and TRBJ2-7): EAGVAQSPRYKIIEKRQSVAFWCNPISGHATLYWYQQILGQGPKLLIQFQNNGVVDDSQLPKDRFSAERLKGVDSTLKIQPAKLEDSAVYLCASSRSGRAQYFGPGTRLTVT.

This clonotype was seen more than once but under ten times. The chain combines TRBV29-1 with TRBJ1-1, with TRBD1 matching over 9 bases. The ends lost 7 bases at V and 1 base at J; junction bases unmatched: 4. Germline CDR1 and CDR2: SQVTM and ANQGSEA. This CDR3 is 13 amino acids long. The chain's CDR3 is CSAEGQGNTEAFF. DNA of the CDR3: TGCAGCGCCGAGGGACAGGGGAACACTGAAGCTTTCTTT.

This clonotype has a handful of counts. This chain joins TRBV5-1 and TRBJ2-2, with a possible D match to TRBD2 (6 bases). This CDR3 has 17 amino acids. V lost 1 base to trimming and J lost 0 bases, with 13 bases between them. Germline V gene data show CDR1 as SGHRS and CDR2 as YFSETQ. The CDR3 loop reads CASSLRSRGTNTGELFF. The DNA of the CDR3 is TGCGCCAGCAGCTTGAGATCCCGGGGGACGAACACCGGGGAGCTGTTTTTT.